The 18 T cell receptor beta chains below were found in one sample sequenced in a study of human T cells and chemical hapten exposure (dated by TCRdb to the early 2020s). The time point label for this specimen denotes: patch test 2, 6 weeks after DPC sensitization. Per the publication, the treatment or condition label means: therapeutic diphenylcyclopropenone sensitization with weekly scalp DPC. The library was obtained by RACE. Sequencing was performed on a NextSeq 500. The public reads were run again by TCRdb, first through fastp at Q25 and then through MiXCR, and only productive beta chains were kept. Under each unique CDR3 protein, matching rows form one entry showing the most common genes and DNA. Across this sample there are under 450,000 distinct CDR3 sequences, with about 6.3% seen only once. Of the sample, about 6% falls within the top ten clones. Sequencing was performed on whole blood, taken in connection with sensitization to the hapten diphenylcyclopropenone (DPC). These receptors came from a woman between 18 and 29 years old with alopecia areata. Some clones in this sample may be carry-over from other donors' samples.

The table lists this clonotype with a few counts. The V and J genes are TRBV6-5 and TRBJ2-1; the D gene is possibly TRBD1 (6 bases). Trimming shortened V by 0 bases and J by 4 bases, and 19 bases separated the two germline ends. The CDR3 extends over 18 amino acids. Per the germline V gene, CDR1 is MNHEY and CDR2 is SVGAGI. The CDR3: CASSYSGPPRGGYNEQFF. The CDR3 nucleotides are TGTGCCAGCAGTTACTCGGGGCCCCCCAGAGGGGGTTACAATGAGCAGTTCTTC.

This clonotype was seen a handful of times. This chain uses TRBV20-1 with TRBJ2-3; D perhaps matches TRBD1 (6 bases). The CDR3 contains 13 residues. Germline CDR1 reads DFQATT; CDR2 reads SNEGSKA (reference sequence). V gave up 4 bases and J gave up 0 bases, with 8 bases separating them. CDR3 DNA sequence: TGCAGTGCTAAACAGGGAAGCACAGATACGCAGTATTTT. Its protein product is CSAKQGSTDTQYF.

This clonotype was counted at least ten times. V and J are TRBV10-3 and TRBJ1-5; 7 positions agree with TRBD1. V was clipped by 4 bases and J by 3 bases; unmatched bases: 6. Germline CDR1 ENHRY, CDR2 SYGVKD. CDR3 length: 15 amino acids. DNA for the CDR3: TGTGCCATCAGTGGGGGACAGAAATTCAATCAGCCCCAGCATTTT. This translates into CAISGGQKFNQPQHF.

This clonotype was seen a few times. J is TRBJ1-3 and V is TRBV9; 8 positions match TRBD1. This CDR3 is 16 amino acids long. The germline CDR1 and CDR2 sequences are SGDLS and YYNGEE. V dropped 4 bases and J dropped 4; count of bases not matched to a gene: 10. The CDR3 DNA follows: TGTGCCAGCAGCACCCGCGGACAGGGATTAGGAAACACCATATATTTT. Its translation is CASSTRGQGLGNTIYF. The complete variable domain, with remaining parts taken from reference TRBV9 and TRBJ1-3, reads DSGVTQTPKHLITATGQRVTLRCSPRSGDLSVYWYQQSLDQGLQFLIQYYNGEERAKGNILERFSAQQFPDLHSELNLSSLELGDSALYFCASSTRGQGLGNTIYFGEGSWLTVV.

Many counts were recorded for this clonotype. The chain uses TRBV28 and TRBJ1-5; tentative D call: TRBD1 (6 bases). The V gene lost 5 bases and the J gene lost 8 bases, with 10 bases spanning the gap. The CDR3 has 12 amino acids. Germline-derived CDR1 and CDR2 are MDHEN and SYDVKM. CDR3 residues: CASSASGEPQHF. The CDR3 DNA sequence: TGTGCCAGCAGTGCTTCAGGGGAGCCCCAGCATTTT. The entire variable domain, with the rest obtained from reference TRBV28 and TRBJ1-5, is as follows: DVKVTQSSRYLVKRTGEKVFLECVQDMDHENMFWYRQDPGLGLRLIYFSYDVKMKEKGDIPEGYSVSREKKERFSLILESASTNQTSMYLCASSASGEPQHFGDGTRLSIL.

This clonotype came up many times. The chain couples TRBV27 to TRBJ1-1; 8 nucleotides match TRBD1. Germline V gene sequence: CDR1 MNHEY, CDR2 SMNVEV (reference sequence). This CDR3 contains 15 residues. V lost 5 bases to trimming and J lost 3 bases; unmatched junction nucleotides: 8. CDR3 residues: CASSPGGWGDTEAFF. The CDR3 DNA reads TGTGCCAGCAGTCCAGGGGGCTGGGGGGACACTGAAGCTTTCTTT.

The chain links TRBV11-2 to TRBJ2-3, with TRBD2 matching over 15 bases. V shed 4 bases, J shed 5 bases, and the junction held 4 bases outside the gene matches. The CDR3 has 16 amino acids. CDR1 is SGHAT and CDR2 is FQNNGV in the germline V gene. The chain's CDR3 is CASSSGLAGGRDTQYF. The CDR3 DNA sequence: TGTGCCAGCAGCTCCGGACTAGCGGGGGGGCGAGATACGCAGTATTTT.

This chain uses TRBV3-1 with TRBJ2-1; D call uncertain. In germline, CDR1 is LGHDT, CDR2 YNNKEL (reference sequence). V shed 3 bases and J shed 0 bases, with 9 bases lying between them. This CDR3 spans 15 amino acids. The CDR3 nucleotides are TGTGCCAGCAGCCACTCACGTAGCTCCTACAATGAGCAGTTCTTC. This sequence encodes CASSHSRSSYNEQFF.

This clonotype has only a few counts. The chain uses TRBV28 and TRBJ2-7; D is unclear. The V gene's germline CDR1 is MDHEN and CDR2 SYDVKM. The V end was cut by 8 bases, the J end by 2 bases, with 16 bases between. CDR3 length: 14 amino acids. CDR3 DNA sequence: TGTGCCAGCGCCGGACGGCCCCGACCCTACGAGCAGTACTTC. Translation gives CASAGRPRPYEQYF. Full variable domain (outside the CDR3, taken from reference TRBV28 and TRBJ2-7): DVKVTQSSRYLVKRTGEKVFLECVQDMDHENMFWYRQDPGLGLRLIYFSYDVKMKEKGDIPEGYSVSREKKERFSLILESASTNQTSMYLCASAGRPRPYEQYFGPGTRLTVT.

This clonotype has more than one count but fewer than ten. The chain recombines TRBV7-2 with TRBJ1-2, with TRBD1 identical over 7 bases. Unmatched junction bases numbered 11, after V lost 5 bases and J lost 5 bases. CDR1 is SGHTA, CDR2 FQGNSA, per germline. This CDR3 contains 15 residues. Here the CDR3 reads CASSPRQGTIYGYTF. In DNA form, the CDR3 reads TGTGCCAGCAGCCCAAGACAGGGAACCATTTATGGCTACACCTTC. The complete variable domain, with remaining parts taken from reference TRBV7-2 and TRBJ1-2, reads GAGVSQSPSNKVTEKGKDVELRCDPISGHTALYWYRQSLGQGLEFLIYFQGNSAPDKSGLPSDRFSAERTGGSVSTLTIQRTQQEDSAVYLCASSPRQGTIYGYTFGSGTRLTVV.

This clonotype was seen a few times. This rearrangement joins TRBV12-3 or TRBV12-4 to TRBJ2-2; D ambiguous. The CDR3 is 14 amino acids. V was shortened by 11 bases and J by 0 bases, with 13 bases between the two germline ends. The CDR3, as DNA: TGTGCCCTCCACCTATGGGCGAACACCGGGGAGCTGTTTTTT. Translation gives CALHLWANTGELFF.

This clonotype was detected many times. The chain combines TRBV20-1 with TRBJ2-2; D call uncertain. The CDR3 spans 14 residues. The germline V gene has CDR1 DFQATT and CDR2 SNEGSKA (reference sequence). V lost 1 base to trimming and J lost 0 bases, with 6 bases between them. The DNA of the CDR3 is TGCAGTGCTAGAGGCGGAACGAACACCGGGGAGCTGTTTTTT. Its translation is CSARGGTNTGELFF.

This clonotype occurred a few times. The chain has TRBV18 and TRBJ2-3; 7 bases agree with TRBD1. The V gene end was trimmed by 6 bases and the J gene end by 6 bases; junction bases not matched to a gene: 6. The germline V gene has CDR1 KGHSH and CDR2 LQKENI. CDR3 size: 13 residues. This chain's CDR3 is CASSPGRGDTQYF. The CDR3 DNA is TGTGCCAGCTCTCCCGGCAGGGGGGATACGCAGTATTTT.

V usage is TRBV6-6 and J usage is TRBJ2-7; 10 nucleotides line up with TRBD1. The CDR3 extends over 14 amino acids. The trim removed 4 bases at V and 2 bases at J, leaving 2 bases unmatched. Per the germline V gene, CDR1 is MNHNY and CDR2 is SVGAGI (reference sequence). The CDR3 region has the DNA TGTGCCAGCAGTTGGACAGGGGGAACCTACGAGCAGTACTTC. Amino acids: CASSWTGGTYEQYF.

The chain uses TRBV6-1 and TRBJ2-7; D gene unclear. The CDR3 spans 15 residues. CDR1 is MNHNS, CDR2 SASEGT, per germline. V was clipped by 8 bases and J by 0 bases, with 17 bases between them. The CDR3 region has the DNA TGTGCCAGCTCTCTCTCAGGCCGCGGCTCCTACGAGCAGTACTTC. Amino acids: CASSLSGRGSYEQYF.

This clonotype was counted at least ten times. The chain couples TRBV7-2 to TRBJ1-2; no clear D. Germline CDR1 and CDR2: SGHTA and FQGNSA. The CDR3 is made up of 12 amino acids. Trimming left V 5 bases short and J 2 bases short, with 6 bases between. The CDR3, as DNA: TGTGCCAGCAGCGCATCCAACTATGGCTACACCTTC. Encoded protein: CASSASNYGYTF.

At least ten counts were recorded for this clonotype. This chain links TRBV6-5 with TRBJ2-7; 9 bases agree with TRBD1. This CDR3 region has 13 residues. Germline CDR1 is MNHEY and CDR2 is SVGAGI. J lost 5 bases, V lost 5 bases, and 4 bases had no gene match. The CDR3 DNA sequence: TGTGCCAGCAGTAGGGACAGGGCCCACGAGCAGTACTTC. Amino acids: CASSRDRAHEQYF.

The rearrangement uses TRBV2 and TRBJ1-2, with D unresolved. Germline CDR1 is SNHLY and CDR2 is FYNNEI. CDR3 length equals 14 residues. Trimming removed 5 bases at V and 0 bases at J, with 10 bases between. The DNA for the CDR3 is TGTGCCAGCAGTACCGTGGATTCTAACTATGGCTACACCTTC. Its protein product is CASSTVDSNYGYTF.